The next 8 T cell receptor beta chains were all read from a single sample in a study of cytomegalovirus exposure and HLA in healthy donors. The primer mix had 60 Vbeta and 13 Jbeta primers. Clones were sequenced by immunoSEQ multiplex PCR, and TCRdb holds only the in-frame ones, with some missing. The sample has 150,000 to 200,000 clones, 75% to 85% seen once. Sequenced material: PBMCs. The receptor set was obtained from a man in his forties or fifties in good health and CMV-seropositive.

The chain combines TRBV27 with TRBJ2-5; no reliable D call. Trimming pared 0 bases from V and 2 bases from J, leaving 7 bases between. Germline CDR1 reads MNHEY; CDR2 reads SMNVEV (reference sequence). The CDR3 runs to 14 residues. CDR3 in amino acids: CASSLSRGQETQYF. Here the CDR3 DNA reads TGTGCCAGCAGTTTATCGCGAGGTCAAGAGACCCAGTACTTC.

The chain joins TRBV19 to TRBJ2-4; maybe TRBD1 (6 bases). Germline CDR1 and CDR2: LNHDA and SQIVND (reference sequence). This CDR3 has 16 residues. The V gene lost 5 bases and the J gene lost 0 bases, with 14 bases spanning the gap. CDR3 in amino acids: CASSLRTDKAKNIQYF. CDR3 coding DNA: TGTGCCAGTAGTTTAAGGACAGATAAAGCCAAAAACATTCAGTACTTC. Full variable domain (rest looked up from reference TRBV19 and TRBJ2-4): DGGITQSPKYLFRKEGQNVTLSCEQNLNHDAMYWYRQDPGQGLRLIYYSQIVNDFQKGDIAEGYSVSREKKESFPLTVTSAQKNPTAFYLCASSLRTDKAKNIQYFGAGTRLSVL.

This chain connects TRBV6-1 to TRBJ1-2; no reliable D call. V was pared by 6 bases and J by 8 bases, with 19 bases between. CDR1 MNHNS and CDR2 SASEGT come from the germline V gene. This CDR3 is 14 amino acids long. CDR3: CASSPDSTQEGYTF. CDR3 DNA sequence: TGTGCCAGCAGCCCGGACTCCACCCAGGAGGGCTACACCTTC.

The J gene is TRBJ2-2, the V gene TRBV9, with 10 bases lining up with TRBD2. From germline, CDR1 is SGDLS and CDR2 YYNGEE. CDR3 length: 15 amino acids. The ends lost 1 base at V and 8 bases at J; junction bases unmatched: 5. The CDR3 sequence: CASSVQLAGTGELFF. CDR3 DNA: TGTGCCAGCAGCGTACAACTAGCGGGAACTGGGGAGCTGTTTTTT. Full variable domain (remainder filled in from reference TRBV9 and TRBJ2-2): DSGVTQTPKHLITATGQRVTLRCSPRSGDLSVYWYQQSLDQGLQFLIQYYNGEERAKGNILERFSAQQFPDLHSELNLSSLELGDSALYFCASSVQLAGTGELFFGEGSRLTVL.

This clone showed up just a few times. V and J are TRBV10-3 and TRBJ2-5; 8 bases line up with TRBD1. This CDR3 contains 16 residues. Germline V gene lookup returns CDR1 ENHRY and CDR2 SYGVKD. V trimming: 2 bases; J trimming: 5 bases; junction bases outside the gene matches: 10. In DNA, the CDR3 is TGTGCCATCAGTGAGGGAGGCAGGGGGCCTGGGGAGACCCAGTACTTC. Its protein product is CAISEGGRGPGETQYF.

The rearrangement links TRBV19 to TRBJ1-6, with 8 bases lining up with TRBD1. V dropped 7 bases and J dropped 6; count of bases not matched to a gene: 8. Germline V CDR1 and CDR2: LNHDA, SQIVND (reference sequence). This CDR3 is 15 amino acids long. CDR3 in amino acids: CASKLTGTGNSPLHF. CDR3 nucleotide sequence: TGTGCCAGTAAGCTAACCGGGACAGGTAATTCACCCCTCCACTTT.

V usage is TRBV5-1 and J usage is TRBJ1-2; D possibly corresponds to TRBD1 (6 bases). The germline V gene encodes CDR1 SGHRS and CDR2 YFSETQ. Between the trimmed V and J ends, which lost 3 bases and 5 bases, there was a span of 8 bases. The CDR3 loop spans 12 amino acids. The chain's CDR3 is CASSSDRYGYTF. The CDR3 DNA reads as TGCGCCAGCAGCTCGGACAGATATGGCTACACCTTC.

This sequence joins TRBV2 and TRBJ2-5; 7 nucleotides align to TRBD1. The germline V gene encodes CDR1 SNHLY and CDR2 FYNNEI. V lost 6 bases, J lost 5 bases, and 12 bases stayed unmatched. CDR3 size: 15 residues. In nucleotides, the CDR3 is TGTGCCAGCAGCCGGGCGACAGGGTGGGGGGAGACCCAGTACTTC. It yields the protein CASSRATGWGETQYF.